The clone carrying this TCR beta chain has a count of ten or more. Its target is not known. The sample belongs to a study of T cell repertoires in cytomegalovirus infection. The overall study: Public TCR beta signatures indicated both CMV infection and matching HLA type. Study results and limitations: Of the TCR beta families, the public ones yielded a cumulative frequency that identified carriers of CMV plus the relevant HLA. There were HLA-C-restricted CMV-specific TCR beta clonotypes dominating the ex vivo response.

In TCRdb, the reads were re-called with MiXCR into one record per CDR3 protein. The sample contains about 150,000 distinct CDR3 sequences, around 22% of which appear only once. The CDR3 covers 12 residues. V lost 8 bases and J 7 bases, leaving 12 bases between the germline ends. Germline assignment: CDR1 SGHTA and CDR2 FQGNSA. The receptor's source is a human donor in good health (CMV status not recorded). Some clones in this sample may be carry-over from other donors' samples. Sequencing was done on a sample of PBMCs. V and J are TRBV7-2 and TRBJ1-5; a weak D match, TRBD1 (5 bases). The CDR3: CASAEGYQPQHF. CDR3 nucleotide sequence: TGTGCCAGCGCTGAGGGGTACCAGCCCCAGCATTTT.